The 24 T cell receptor beta chains below were found in one sample sequenced in a study of response to subunit inactivated influenza vaccine. TCRdb passed the RT-PCR reads through MiXCR, listing each CDR3 protein once. The data contain 550,000 to 800,000 distinct CDR3 sequences, 15% to 19% of them singletons. The sequencing here drew on PBMCs from blood, taken approximately 12 days after vaccination. These receptors came from a man aged 50 to 60 who received an inactivated influenza vaccine.

This clonotype was seen ten or more times. V is TRBV7-9 and J is TRBJ2-2; tentative D call: TRBD2 (6 bases). This CDR3 is built from 15 residues. V shed 2 bases and J shed 0 bases, with 7 bases lying between them. Germline-derived CDR1 and CDR2 are SEHNR and FQNEAQ (reference sequence). The CDR3 loop is CASSLRETNTGELFF. CDR3 sequence (DNA): TGTGCCAGCAGCTTACGGGAGACGAACACCGGGGAGCTGTTTTTT.

This clonotype was found a few times. This chain connects TRBV6-6 to TRBJ2-3; maybe TRBD1 (6 bases). CDR1 and CDR2 from the germline V gene are MNHNY and SVGAGI (reference sequence). Trimming cost V 8 bases and J 1 base, with 10 bases left between them. The CDR3 extends over 13 amino acids. DNA of the CDR3: TGTGCCAGCGCGGCAGGGGGCACAGATACGCAGTATTTT. Amino acids: CASAAGGTDTQYF.

The chain uses TRBV7-9 and TRBJ1-6; D is perhaps TRBD1 (5 bases). Germline CDR1 and CDR2: SEHNR and FQNEAQ (reference sequence). This CDR3 contains 14 residues. Deletions cut 3 bases from V and 7 bases from J, with 10 bases between. The CDR3 coding sequence is TGTGCCAGCAGCTTGGGGGGGTCCAATTCACCCCTCCACTTT. Translation gives CASSLGGSNSPLHF.

The rearrangement joins TRBV11-3 to TRBJ2-3, with 9 bases fitting TRBD2. Germline V gives CDR1 SGHNT, CDR2 YENEEA. The V gene end was trimmed by 7 bases and the J gene end by 1 base; junction bases not matched to a gene: 21. CDR3 length equals 20 residues. The CDR3 region is CASTKRGSGGNPTGTDTQYF. The CDR3, as DNA: TGTGCCAGCACAAAAAGGGGTAGCGGGGGAAACCCAACCGGCACAGATACGCAGTATTTT.

This clonotype has only a few counts. This chain uses TRBV3-1 with TRBJ2-7; 7 bases align to TRBD1. This CDR3 contains 14 residues. The junction had 3 bases not matched to a gene; V was cut back by 2 bases and J by 2 bases. The germline V gene has CDR1 LGHDT and CDR2 YNNKEL (reference sequence). The CDR3 sequence is CASSQPGQTYEQYF. Here the CDR3 DNA reads TGTGCCAGCAGCCAACCGGGACAGACCTACGAGCAGTACTTC.

This clonotype has more than one count but fewer than ten. The V call is TRBV29-1, the J call TRBJ2-1; 8 bases match TRBD2. The CDR3 runs 18 residues. Germline assignment: CDR1 SQVTM and CDR2 ANQGSEA. V dropped 7 bases and J dropped 2; count of bases not matched to a gene: 19. The CDR3 DNA reads TGCAGCGCGCCTGGTACCGGGGGGGTCTCATATACCTACAATGAGCAGTTCTTC. Protein: CSAPGTGGVSYTYNEQFF.

This clonotype appeared once. This rearrangement joins TRBV14 to TRBJ2-4; either TRBD1 or TRBD2 may fit D (6 bases each). Germline V lookup: CDR1 SGHDN, CDR2 FVKESK. The V gene lost 0 bases and the J gene lost 0 bases, with 15 bases spanning the gap. CDR3 size: 18 residues. The CDR3, as DNA: TGTGCCAGCAGCCAAGAGACGCGCGGAGGGGGAGCCAAAAACATTCAGTACTTC. It is translated as CASSQETRGGGAKNIQYF. Full variable domain (remainder filled in from reference TRBV14 and TRBJ2-4): EAGVTQFPSHSVIEKGQTVTLRCDPISGHDNLYWYRRVMGKEIKFLLHFVKESKQDESGMPNNRFLAERTGGTYSTLKVQPAELEDSGVYFCASSQETRGGGAKNIQYFGAGTRLSVL.

The chain carries TRBV3-1 and TRBJ2-1; 12 bases are a match to TRBD2. J was trimmed by 14 bases and V by 1 base; bases with no gene match: 6. The CDR3 has 14 amino acids. Germline V gene sequence: CDR1 LGHDT, CDR2 YNNKEL (reference sequence). CDR3 protein: CASSQGTSGAWEFF. In DNA, the CDR3 is TGTGCCAGCAGCCAAGGGACTAGCGGGGCATGGGAGTTCTTC.

The rearrangement joins TRBV7-6 to TRBJ1-4, with 10 bases aligning to TRBD1. Trimming at V came to 5 bases and at J to 10 bases, leaving 10 bases not matched to a gene. Germline loops: CDR1 SGHVS, CDR2 FNYEAQ. The length of the CDR3 is 15 residues. CDR3 DNA sequence: TGTGCCAGCAGCCAGCCGGGACAGGGGACTGGAAAACTGTTTTTT. Translated: CASSQPGQGTGKLFF.

The CDR3 DNA is TGCGCCAGCAGCCAAGGGGGACAGGGTATAGGAGAGACCCAGTACTTC. Its translation is CASSQGGQGIGETQYF. The genes are TRBV4-3 and TRBJ2-5, with 9 bases lining up with TRBD1. This CDR3 region has 16 residues. CDR1 is LGHNA, CDR2 YSLEER, per germline. J was trimmed by 4 bases and V by 1 base; bases with no gene match: 7.

This clonotype was counted ten times or more. The chain recombines TRBV5-5 with TRBJ2-7; 8 positions agree with TRBD2. The germline CDR1 and CDR2 sequences are SGHKS and YYEKEE (reference sequence). The CDR3 is 14 amino acids. The J segment lost 2 bases and the V segment lost 1 base, leaving 2 bases of the junction unmatched. The CDR3 here is CASSLTGGAYEQYF. Written as DNA, the CDR3 is TGTGCCAGCAGCTTGACGGGAGGGGCCTACGAGCAGTACTTC.

The chain combines TRBV29-1 with TRBJ1-4; 8 bases map to TRBD1. CDR3 length: 12 amino acids. The V segment lost 4 bases and the J segment 8 bases; nucleotides outside the gene matches: 3. The germline CDR1 and CDR2 sequences are SQVTM and ANQGSEA. CDR3 region: CSVGDRFEKLFF. The CDR3 nucleotides read TGCAGCGTTGGGGACAGGTTCGAAAAACTGTTTTTT.

This clonotype occurred a few times. The CDR3 protein is CASSLTGVAYEQYF. DNA for the CDR3: TGCGCCAGCAGCTTGACAGGGGTAGCCTACGAGCAGTACTTC. This sequence joins TRBV5-1 and TRBJ2-7; 7 nucleotides match TRBD1. V shed 1 base, J shed 2 bases, and the junction held 3 bases outside the gene matches. Germline lookup yields CDR1 SGHRS and CDR2 YFSETQ. This CDR3 contains 14 residues.

This clonotype was counted only a few times. The chain links TRBV7-8 to TRBJ2-5; D might be TRBD1 (7 bases). V lost 11 bases and J 9 bases, leaving 28 bases between the germline ends. Looked up from germline, CDR1 is SGHVS and CDR2 is FQNEAQ. This CDR3 has 15 residues. The chain's CDR3 is CASHAARGPGVAQYF. DNA for the CDR3: TGTGCCTCCCACGCGGCTAGGGGGCCGGGAGTGGCCCAGTACTTC.

The rearrangement links TRBV12-3 or TRBV12-4 to TRBJ1-1, with D unresolved. Trimming shortened V by 5 bases and J by 6 bases, and 7 bases separated the two germline ends. The CDR3 covers 11 residues. Here the CDR3 reads CASSPYSEAFF. The CDR3 nucleotides are TGTGCCAGCAGTCCATACTCTGAAGCTTTCTTT.

V gene TRBV6-2 or TRBV6-3 combines with J gene TRBJ1-5, with 8 bases that match TRBD1. The CDR3 sequence is 14 residues long. The germline V gene has CDR1 MNHEY and CDR2 SVGEGT. J lost 6 bases, V lost 5 bases, and 6 bases had no gene match. The CDR3 region has the DNA TGTGCCAGCAGTCCAGGGGGCTCCGGTCAGCCCCAGCATTTT. Protein: CASSPGGSGQPQHF.

The sample holds many counts of this clonotype. The chain joins TRBV5-8 to TRBJ1-2; the match to TRBD1 covers 7 bases. With 0 bases clipped from V and 5 bases from J, the junction kept 4 bases outside the gene matches. The CDR3 loop spans 14 amino acids. CDR1 is SGHTS and CDR2 is YDEGEE in the germline V gene. The CDR3 coding sequence is TGTGCCAGCAGCTTGGGACAACAGGGGTATGGCTACACCTTC. The encoded protein is CASSLGQQGYGYTF. Based on the CDR3 plus reference TRBV5-8 and TRBJ1-2, the full variable domain is EAGVTQSPTHLIKTRGQQATLRCSPISGHTSVYWYQQALGLGLQFLLWYDEGEERNRGNFPPRFSGRQFPNYSSELNVNALELEDSALYLCASSLGQQGYGYTFGSGTRLTVV.

Many counts were recorded for this clonotype. This chain joins TRBV12-3 or TRBV12-4 and TRBJ2-1; no clear D gene. The CDR3 is made up of 11 amino acids. The V gene lost 8 bases and the J gene lost 2 bases, with 4 bases spanning the gap. CDR3 DNA sequence: TGTGCCAGCCGCCCCTACAATGAGCAGTTCTTC. This sequence encodes CASRPYNEQFF.

The rearrangement joins TRBV20-1 to TRBJ2-5; D tentatively fits TRBD1 or TRBD2 (6 bases each). CDR1 and CDR2 (germline): DFQATT, SNEGSKA (reference sequence). The CDR3 spans 12 residues. The V end lost 4 bases, the J end lost 6 bases, and 12 bases lay between the germline ends. CDR3 sequence reads: CSATGRGQTQYF. CDR3 bases: TGCAGTGCTACTGGACGGGGGCAGACCCAGTACTTC.

There are a few counts of this clonotype. The V call is TRBV6-2 or TRBV6-3, the J call TRBJ1-5, with D tentatively TRBD1 (6 bases). The CDR3 covers 14 residues. The germline CDR1 and CDR2 sequences are MNHEY and SVGEGT. Trimming cost V 2 bases and J 6 bases, with 11 bases left between them. The CDR3 nucleotides read TGTGCCAGCAGTTACACAGGGCTTGGTCAGCCCCAGCATTTT. Translated: CASSYTGLGQPQHF.

The chain has TRBV7-8 and TRBJ1-5; D is possibly TRBD1 (5 bases). V lost 3 bases to trimming and J lost 5 bases, with 8 bases between them. This CDR3 comprises 13 residues. The germline gives CDR1 SGHVS, CDR2 FQNEAQ. For the CDR3, the DNA is TGTGCCAGCAGCTTTTTAGGGGATCAGCCCCAGCATTTT. Translated: CASSFLGDQPQHF.

The sample holds many counts of this clonotype. The chain uses TRBV15 and TRBJ2-3; D gene unclear. CDR1 LNHNV and CDR2 YYDKDF come from the germline V gene (reference sequence). V was clipped by 1 base and J by 4 bases, with 6 bases between them. This CDR3 has 13 residues. The CDR3 nucleotides are TGTGCCACCAGCAGAGCAGGTTCAGATACGCAGTATTTT. It specifies CATSRAGSDTQYF.

This clonotype was seen at least ten times. J is TRBJ1-1 and V is TRBV6-2 or TRBV6-3; TRBD1 matches 8 bases. This CDR3 comprises 13 residues. The germline CDR1 and CDR2 sequences are MNHEY and SVGEGT. V shed 6 bases, J shed 3 bases, and the junction held 3 bases outside the gene matches. The CDR3 is CASSRTGYTEAFF. In nucleotides, the CDR3 is TGTGCCAGCAGCCGGACAGGGTACACTGAAGCTTTCTTT.

This clonotype has only a few counts. The chain has TRBV2 and TRBJ2-5; a possible D gene is TRBD2 (6 bases). CDR3 length equals 14 residues. V gave up 0 bases and J gave up 8 bases, with 13 bases separating them. The germline V gene has CDR1 SNHLY and CDR2 FYNNEI. The CDR3 protein is CASSEARDVATQYF. The CDR3 DNA follows: TGTGCCAGCAGTGAAGCGCGGGACGTCGCCACCCAGTACTTC.